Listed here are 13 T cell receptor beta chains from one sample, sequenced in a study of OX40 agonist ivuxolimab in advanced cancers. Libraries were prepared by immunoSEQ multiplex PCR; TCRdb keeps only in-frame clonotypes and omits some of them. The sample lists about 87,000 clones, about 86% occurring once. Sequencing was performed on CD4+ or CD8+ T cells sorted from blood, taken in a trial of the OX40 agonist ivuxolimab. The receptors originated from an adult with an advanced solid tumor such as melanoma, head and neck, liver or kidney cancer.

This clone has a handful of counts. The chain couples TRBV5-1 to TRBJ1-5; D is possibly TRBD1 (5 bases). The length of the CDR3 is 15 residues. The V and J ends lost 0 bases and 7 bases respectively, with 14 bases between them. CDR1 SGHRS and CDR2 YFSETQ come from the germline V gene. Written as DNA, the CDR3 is TGCGCCAGCAGCTTGGGTGTGGGGCAGCGGCAGCCCCAGCATTTT. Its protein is CASSLGVGQRQPQHF.

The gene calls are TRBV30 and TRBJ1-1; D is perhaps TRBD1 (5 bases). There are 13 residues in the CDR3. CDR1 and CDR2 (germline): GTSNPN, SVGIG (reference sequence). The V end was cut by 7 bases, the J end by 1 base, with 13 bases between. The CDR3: CASEGTANTEAFF. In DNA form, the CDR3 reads TGTGCCTCAGAGGGGACGGCGAACACTGAAGCTTTCTTT. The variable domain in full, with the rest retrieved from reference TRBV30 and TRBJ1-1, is SQTIHQWPATLVQPVGSPLSLECTVEGTSNPNLYWYRQAAGRGLQLLFYSVGIGQISSEVPQNLSASRPQDRQFILSSKKLLLSDSGFYLCASEGTANTEAFFGQGTRLTVV.

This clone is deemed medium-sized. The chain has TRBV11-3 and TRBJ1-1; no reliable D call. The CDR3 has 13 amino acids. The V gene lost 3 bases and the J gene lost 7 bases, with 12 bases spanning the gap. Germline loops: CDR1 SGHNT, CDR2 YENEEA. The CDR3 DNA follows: TGTGCCAGCAGCTTTCGGGCAGGAGGTGAAGCTTTCTTT. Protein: CASSFRAGGEAFF.

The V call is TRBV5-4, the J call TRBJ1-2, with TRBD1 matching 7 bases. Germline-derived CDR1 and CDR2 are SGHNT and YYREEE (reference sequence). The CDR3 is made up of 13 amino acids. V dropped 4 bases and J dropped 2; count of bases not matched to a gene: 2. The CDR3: CASSPTGNYGYTF. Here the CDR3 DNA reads TGTGCCAGCAGCCCGACAGGGAACTATGGCTACACCTTC.

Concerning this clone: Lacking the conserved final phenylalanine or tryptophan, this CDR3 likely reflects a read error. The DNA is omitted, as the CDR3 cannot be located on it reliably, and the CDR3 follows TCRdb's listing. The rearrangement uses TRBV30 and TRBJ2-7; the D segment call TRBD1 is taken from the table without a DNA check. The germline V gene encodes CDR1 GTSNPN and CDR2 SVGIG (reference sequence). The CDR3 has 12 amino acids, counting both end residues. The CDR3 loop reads CAWSVRRRYRAR.

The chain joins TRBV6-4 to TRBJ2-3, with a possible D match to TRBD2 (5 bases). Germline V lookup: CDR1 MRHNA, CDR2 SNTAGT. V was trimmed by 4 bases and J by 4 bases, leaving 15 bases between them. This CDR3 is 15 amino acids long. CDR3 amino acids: CASSASLESADTQYF. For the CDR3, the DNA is TGTGCCAGCAGTGCCTCACTAGAAAGTGCAGATACGCAGTATTTT.

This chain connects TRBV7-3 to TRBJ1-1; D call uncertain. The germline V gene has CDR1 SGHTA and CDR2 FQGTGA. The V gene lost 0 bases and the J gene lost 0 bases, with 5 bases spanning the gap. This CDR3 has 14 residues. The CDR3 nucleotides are TGTGCCAGCAGCTTAACTGGCGTGAACACTGAAGCTTTCTTT. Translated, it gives CASSLTGVNTEAFF.

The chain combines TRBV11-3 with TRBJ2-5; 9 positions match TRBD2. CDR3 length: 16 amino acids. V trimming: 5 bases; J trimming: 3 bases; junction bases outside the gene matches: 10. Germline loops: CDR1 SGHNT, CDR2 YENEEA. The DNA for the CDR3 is TGTGCCAGCAGCCAGAGGGTAGCGGGAGACAAAGAGACCCAGTACTTC. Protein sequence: CASSQRVAGDKETQYF.

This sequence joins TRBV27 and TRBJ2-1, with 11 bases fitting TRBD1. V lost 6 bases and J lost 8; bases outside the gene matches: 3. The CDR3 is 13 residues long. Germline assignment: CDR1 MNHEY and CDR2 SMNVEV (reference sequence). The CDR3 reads CASRGQGVDEQFF. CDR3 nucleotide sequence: TGTGCCAGCAGGGGACAGGGGGTGGATGAGCAGTTCTTC.

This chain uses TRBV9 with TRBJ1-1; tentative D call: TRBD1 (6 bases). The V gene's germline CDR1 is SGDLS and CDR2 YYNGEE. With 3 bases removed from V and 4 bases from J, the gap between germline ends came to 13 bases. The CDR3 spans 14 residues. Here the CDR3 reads CASSELRGATEAFF. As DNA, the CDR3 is TGTGCCAGCAGCGAATTGAGGGGGGCCACTGAAGCTTTCTTT.

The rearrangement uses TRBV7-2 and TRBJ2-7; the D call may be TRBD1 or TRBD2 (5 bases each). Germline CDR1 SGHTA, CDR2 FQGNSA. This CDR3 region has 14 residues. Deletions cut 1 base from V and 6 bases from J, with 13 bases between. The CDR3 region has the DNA TGTGCCAGCAGCTTAGTTGGGGGAGTTAGCGAGCAGTACTTC. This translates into CASSLVGGVSEQYF. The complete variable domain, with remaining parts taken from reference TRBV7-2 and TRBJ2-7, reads GAGVSQSPSNKVTEKGKDVELRCDPISGHTALYWYRQSLGQGLEFLIYFQGNSAPDKSGLPSDRFSAERTGGSVSTLTIQRTQQEDSAVYLCASSLVGGVSEQYFGPGTRLTVT.

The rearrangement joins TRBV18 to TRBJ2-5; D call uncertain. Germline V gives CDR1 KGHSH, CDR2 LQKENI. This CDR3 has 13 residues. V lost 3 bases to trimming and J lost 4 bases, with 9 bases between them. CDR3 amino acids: CASSPAQGETQYF. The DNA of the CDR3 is TGTGCCAGCTCACCGGCGCAAGGAGAGACCCAGTACTTC.

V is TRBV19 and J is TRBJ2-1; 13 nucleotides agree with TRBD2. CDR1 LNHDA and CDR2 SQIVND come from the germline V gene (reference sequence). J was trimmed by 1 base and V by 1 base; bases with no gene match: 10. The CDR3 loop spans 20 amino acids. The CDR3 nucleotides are TGTGCCAGTAGTATAGCCGGGAGACTAGCGGGAGGCGGGTCCTACAATGAGCAGTTCTTC. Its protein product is CASSIAGRLAGGGSYNEQFF.